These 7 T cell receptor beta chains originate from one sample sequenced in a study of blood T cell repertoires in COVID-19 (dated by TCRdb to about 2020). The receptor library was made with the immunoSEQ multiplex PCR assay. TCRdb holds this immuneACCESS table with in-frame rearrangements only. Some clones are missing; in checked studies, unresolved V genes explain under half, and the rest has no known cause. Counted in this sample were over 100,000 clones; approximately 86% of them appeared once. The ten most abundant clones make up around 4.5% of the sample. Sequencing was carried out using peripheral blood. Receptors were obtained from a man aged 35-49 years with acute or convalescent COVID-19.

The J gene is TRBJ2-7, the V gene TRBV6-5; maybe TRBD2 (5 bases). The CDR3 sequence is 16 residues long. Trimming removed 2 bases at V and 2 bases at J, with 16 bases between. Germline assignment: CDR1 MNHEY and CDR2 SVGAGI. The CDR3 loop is CASSYGIGSGTYEQYF. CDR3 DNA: TGTGCCAGCAGTTACGGCATTGGGAGTGGCACCTACGAGCAGTACTTC.

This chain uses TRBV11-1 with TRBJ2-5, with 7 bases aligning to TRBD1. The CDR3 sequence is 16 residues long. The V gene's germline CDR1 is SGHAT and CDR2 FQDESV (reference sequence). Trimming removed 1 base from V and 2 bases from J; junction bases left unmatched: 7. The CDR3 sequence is CASSLDGDSTQETQYF. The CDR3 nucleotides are TGTGCCAGCAGCTTAGACGGGGACAGTACACAAGAGACCCAGTACTTC.

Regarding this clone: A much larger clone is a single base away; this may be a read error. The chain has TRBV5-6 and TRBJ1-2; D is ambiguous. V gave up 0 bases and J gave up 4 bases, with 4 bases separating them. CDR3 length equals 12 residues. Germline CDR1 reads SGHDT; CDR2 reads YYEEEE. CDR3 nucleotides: TGTGCCAGCAGCTTGGACAGCTATGGCTACACCTTC. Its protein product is CASSLDSYGYTF.

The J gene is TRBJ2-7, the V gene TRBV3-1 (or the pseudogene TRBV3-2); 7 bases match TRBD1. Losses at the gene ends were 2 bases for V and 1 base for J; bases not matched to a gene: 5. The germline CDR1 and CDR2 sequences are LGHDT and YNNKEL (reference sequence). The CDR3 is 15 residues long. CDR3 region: CASSQWVTGSYEQYF. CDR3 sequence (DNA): TGTGCCAGCAGCCAATGGGTGACAGGGTCCTACGAGCAGTACTTC.

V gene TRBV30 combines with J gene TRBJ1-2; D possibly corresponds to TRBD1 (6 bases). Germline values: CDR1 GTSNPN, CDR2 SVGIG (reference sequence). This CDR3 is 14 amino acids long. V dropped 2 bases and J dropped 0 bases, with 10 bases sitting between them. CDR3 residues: CAWSTGTTNYGYTF. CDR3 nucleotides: TGTGCCTGGAGTACCGGGACAACTAACTATGGCTACACCTTC. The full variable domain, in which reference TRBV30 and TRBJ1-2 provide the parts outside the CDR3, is SQTIHQWPATLVQPVGSPLSLECTVEGTSNPNLYWYRQAAGRGLQLLFYSVGIGQISSEVPQNLSASRPQDRQFILSSKKLLLSDSGFYLCAWSTGTTNYGYTFGSGTRLTVV.

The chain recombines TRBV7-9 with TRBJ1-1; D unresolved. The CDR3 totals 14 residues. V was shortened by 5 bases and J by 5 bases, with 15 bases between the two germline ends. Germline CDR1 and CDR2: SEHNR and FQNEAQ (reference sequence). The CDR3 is CASSAGQAKTEAFF. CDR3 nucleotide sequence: TGTGCCAGCAGCGCCGGCCAGGCGAAAACTGAAGCTTTCTTT.

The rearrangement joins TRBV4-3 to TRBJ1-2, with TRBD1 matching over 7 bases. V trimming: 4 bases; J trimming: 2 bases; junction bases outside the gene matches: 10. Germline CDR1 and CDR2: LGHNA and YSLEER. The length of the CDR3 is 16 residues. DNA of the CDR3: TGCGCCAGCAGCCTTATCGGGGGACAGACCAACTATGGCTACACCTTC. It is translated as CASSLIGGQTNYGYTF.